The 29 T cell receptor beta chains below come from one sample, sequenced in a study of radiation and T cells in renal cell carcinoma. TCRdb keeps only in-frame clones here, not all; method: immunoSEQ multiplex PCR. Of about 90,000 clones listed, 85% are singletons. Time point indicated: blood 4 weeks post-SBRT, at nephrectomy. Treatment: 15 Gy SBRT to primary tumor, nephrectomy 4 weeks later. The sample here was blood, taken from a patient whose treatment included radiotherapy and nephrectomy. The receptors stem from a man aged 50 or older with renal cell carcinoma.

V usage is TRBV2 and J usage is TRBJ2-1, with a weak D call TRBD2 (6 bases). V gave up 7 bases and J gave up 5 bases, with 12 bases separating them. CDR3 size: 13 residues. CDR1 and CDR2 from the germline V gene are SNHLY and FYNNEI. This CDR3 reads CASMGGENNEQFF. CDR3 DNA sequence: TGTGCCAGCATGGGCGGGGAAAACAATGAGCAGTTCTTC.

This clone was recorded only once. The CDR3 bases are TGTGCCAGCAGTCTCCGGGACAGGGCCAATCAGCCCCAGCATTTT. This encodes CASSLRDRANQPQHF. The chain uses TRBV6-6 and TRBJ1-5; 9 nucleotides align to TRBD1. Germline V gene sequence: CDR1 MNHNY, CDR2 SVGAGI (reference sequence). There are 15 residues in the CDR3. Losses at the gene ends were 5 bases for V and 3 bases for J; bases not matched to a gene: 5.

This clone has just a few counts. The genes are TRBV30 and TRBJ1-6; 7 nucleotides agree with TRBD1. Germline V lookup: CDR1 GTSNPN, CDR2 SVGIG (reference sequence). CDR3 length: 13 residues. V shed 8 bases, J shed 10 bases, and the junction held 11 bases outside the gene matches. CDR3 DNA: TGTGCCCACCAGGACAGGTTGCACTCACCCCTCCACTTT. Translating gives CAHQDRLHSPLHF.

As to this clone: This CDR3 is missing its conserved last phenylalanine or tryptophan, likely due to a read error. Because the CDR3's place on the DNA is in doubt, the DNA is left out and the CDR3 is given as listed by TCRdb. CDR3 region: CASSRLIELGKTYGY. The chain is built from TRBV25-1 and TRBJ1-2. The CDR3 is 15 amino acids long, termini counted. CDR1 is MGHDK and CDR2 is SYGVNS in the germline V gene.

The rearrangement uses TRBV7-9 and TRBJ2-7; either TRBD1 or TRBD2 may supply D (5 bases each). CDR1 is SEHNR and CDR2 is FQNEAQ in the germline V gene (reference sequence). V was shortened by 0 bases and J by 3 bases, with 12 bases between the two germline ends. This CDR3 is built from 15 residues. CDR3 sequence (DNA): TGTGCCAGCAGCTTAGCGCCCCGGGACGTCTACGAGCAGTACTTC. Translation gives CASSLAPRDVYEQYF. The entire variable domain, with the rest obtained from reference TRBV7-9 and TRBJ2-7, is as follows: DTGVSQNPRHKITKRGQNVTFRCDPISEHNRLYWYRQTLGQGPEFLTYFQNEAQLEKSRLLSDRFSAERPKGSFSTLEIQRTEQGDSAMYLCASSLAPRDVYEQYFGPGTRLTVT.

The chain uses TRBV9 and TRBJ1-1; D not certain. The CDR3 spans 14 residues. V was cut by 0 bases and J by 4 bases, with 10 bases left in between. Germline assignment: CDR1 SGDLS and CDR2 YYNGEE. DNA for the CDR3: TGTGCCAGCAGCGTAGTCGGGGAAAGCACTGAAGCTTTCTTT. Translation: CASSVVGESTEAFF.

The genes are TRBV7-9 and TRBJ1-2, with 7 bases matching TRBD1. The CDR3 covers 13 residues. The germline CDR1 and CDR2 sequences are SEHNR and FQNEAQ (reference sequence). Germline trimming cut 5 bases from V and 6 bases from J; bases unmatched to any gene: 6. DNA of the CDR3: TGTGCCAGCAGCCCGAAAGGGGGCGATGGCTACACCTTC. It is translated as CASSPKGGDGYTF.

The J gene is TRBJ2-1, the V gene TRBV10-1; D ambiguous. Per germline, CDR1 WNHNN and CDR2 SYGVQD (reference sequence). Trimming removed 2 bases at V and 0 bases at J, with 8 bases between. The CDR3 length is 15 residues. CDR3 sequence: CASSELGSSYNEQFF. The CDR3 coding sequence is TGCGCCAGCAGTGAGCTTGGTAGCTCCTACAATGAGCAGTTCTTC.

The chain joins TRBV6-6 to TRBJ2-7, with D possibly TRBD1 on 7 matching bases. Germline V gene data show CDR1 as MNHNY and CDR2 as SVGAGI (reference sequence). This CDR3 contains 15 residues. V was pared by 5 bases and J by 2 bases, with 16 bases between. DNA of the CDR3: TGTGCCAGCAGTCGACAGGGAGGAGGGCCCTACGAGCAGTACTTC. Its protein product is CASSRQGGGPYEQYF.

This clone was counted once. The rearrangement uses TRBV2 and TRBJ1-4, with 9 bases matching TRBD1. J gave up 6 bases and V 5 bases, and 7 bases lay outside the gene matches. Germline values: CDR1 SNHLY, CDR2 FYNNEI. The CDR3 is 15 amino acids. The CDR3 sequence: CASSKYRDRDEKLFF. CDR3 in DNA: TGTGCCAGCAGTAAATACCGGGACAGGGATGAAAAACTGTTTTTT.

The chain employs TRBV10-3 and TRBJ2-6, with D uncertain. The CDR3 has 16 residues. V dropped 3 bases and J dropped 0 bases, with 9 bases sitting between them. Germline V gives CDR1 ENHRY, CDR2 SYGVKD. The CDR3 sequence is CAISDLSLSGANVLTF. DNA of the CDR3: TGTGCCATCAGTGACCTATCCCTCTCTGGGGCCAACGTCCTGACTTTC.

J is TRBJ2-2 and V is TRBV5-1; D is uncertain. CDR3 length: 14 amino acids. Trimming left V 2 bases short and J 7 bases short, with 12 bases between. From germline, CDR1 is SGHRS and CDR2 YFSETQ. The CDR3 spells CASSLPRVGGELFF. The CDR3, as DNA: TGCGCCAGCAGCTTACCCAGAGTCGGCGGGGAGCTGTTTTTT.

The chain links TRBV28 to TRBJ1-5; 10 bases match TRBD1. CDR3 length: 14 amino acids. The germline V gene has CDR1 MDHEN and CDR2 SYDVKM. V was pared by 7 bases and J by 6 bases, with 6 bases of the junction left unmatched. CDR3 bases: TGTGCCAGCAACCCGGGACAGGGGACTCAGCCCCAGCATTTT. Amino acids: CASNPGQGTQPQHF.

V and J are TRBV6-1 and TRBJ1-6; D uncertain. V lost 3 bases, J lost 8 bases, and 8 bases lay in between. This CDR3 is 13 amino acids long. CDR1 is MNHNS, CDR2 SASEGT, per germline. CDR3 in DNA: TGTGCCAGCAGTGACGTCCGGCATTCACCCCTCCACTTT. Translation gives CASSDVRHSPLHF.

The rearrangement uses TRBV6-1 and TRBJ2-3; 9 bases map to TRBD2. V gave up 8 bases and J gave up 1 base; unmatched junction bases: 4. Germline values: CDR1 MNHNS, CDR2 SASEGT. The CDR3 spans 14 residues. The CDR3 sequence: CASGVAGGTDTQYF. The CDR3 bases are TGTGCCAGCGGGGTAGCGGGAGGCACAGATACGCAGTATTTT.

The genes are TRBV14 and TRBJ2-5; 11 positions match TRBD2. CDR3 length equals 16 residues. Looked up from germline, CDR1 is SGHDN and CDR2 is FVKESK. Unmatched junction bases numbered 3, after V lost 1 base and J lost 2 bases. The CDR3 spells CASSQVGLADQETQYF. The CDR3 DNA is TGTGCCAGCAGCCAAGTGGGACTAGCGGATCAAGAGACCCAGTACTTC.

The chain carries TRBV9 and TRBJ1-1; D gene uncertain. The CDR3 extends over 14 amino acids. V was shortened by 4 bases and J by 1 base, with 11 bases between the two germline ends. CDR1 is SGDLS, CDR2 YYNGEE, per germline. CDR3: CASSPFGGNTEAFF. CDR3 nucleotide sequence: TGTGCCAGCAGCCCGTTTGGAGGGAACACTGAAGCTTTCTTT. The entire variable domain, with the rest obtained from reference TRBV9 and TRBJ1-1, is as follows: DSGVTQTPKHLITATGQRVTLRCSPRSGDLSVYWYQQSLDQGLQFLIQYYNGEERAKGNILERFSAQQFPDLHSELNLSSLELGDSALYFCASSPFGGNTEAFFGQGTRLTVV.

J is TRBJ2-3 and V is TRBV5-6; D is ambiguous. The CDR3 length is 13 residues. V was trimmed by 1 base and J by 2 bases, leaving 5 bases between them. CDR1 is SGHDT and CDR2 is YYEEEE in the germline V gene. Here the CDR3 reads CASSLMYTDTQYF. The CDR3 nucleotides read TGTGCCAGCAGCTTGATGTACACAGATACGCAGTATTTT. The full variable domain, in which reference TRBV5-6 and TRBJ2-3 provide the parts outside the CDR3, is DAGVTQSPTHLIKTRGQQVTLRCSPKSGHDTVSWYQQALGQGPQFIFQYYEEEERQRGNFPDRFSGHQFPNYSSELNVNALLLGDSALYLCASSLMYTDTQYFGPGTRLTVL.

This clone turned up a few times. The junction departs from the called germline gene at one end, perhaps through a read error. The chain combines TRBV7-7 with TRBJ2-6, with D unclear. CDR1 is SSHAT and CDR2 is FNYEAQ in the germline V gene (reference sequence). The CDR3 is made up of 17 amino acids. CDR3 DNA sequence: TGTGCTAGCAGCTTAGATGTGGGATACTCTGGGGCCAACGTCCTGACTTTC. This translates into CASSLDVGYSGANVLTF.

The chain carries TRBV9 and TRBJ2-3; TRBD2 might be the D (5 bases). Trimming cost V 4 bases and J 2 bases, with 14 bases left between them. The germline V gene encodes CDR1 SGDLS and CDR2 YYNGEE. The CDR3 sequence is 15 residues long. In nucleotides, the CDR3 is TGTGCCAGCAGCACCCAAGCGGCCTACACAGATACGCAGTATTTT. Translated, it gives CASSTQAAYTDTQYF.

The genes are TRBV7-8 and TRBJ1-5, with D unclear. The CDR3 contains 16 residues. Germline V gene lookup returns CDR1 SGHVS and CDR2 FQNEAQ. V was clipped by 1 base and J by 3 bases, with 13 bases between them. In DNA, the CDR3 is TGTGCCAGCAGCTTAGTTGATGGCGGCCCCAATCAGCCCCAGCATTTT. The encoded protein is CASSLVDGGPNQPQHF.

The chain joins TRBV28 to TRBJ2-7, with 7 positions matching TRBD2. This CDR3 is built from 15 residues. Germline V gene lookup returns CDR1 MDHEN and CDR2 SYDVKM. V trimming: 4 bases; J trimming: 2 bases; junction bases outside the gene matches: 8. This CDR3 is CASSSMASGTYEQYF. The CDR3 DNA sequence: TGTGCCAGCAGTTCTATGGCTAGCGGAACCTACGAGCAGTACTTC.

The chain recombines TRBV9 with TRBJ2-2, with 7 bases identical to TRBD2. Germline CDR1 and CDR2: SGDLS and YYNGEE. CDR3 length: 14 residues. With 2 bases clipped from V and 8 bases from J, the junction kept 6 bases outside the gene matches. The CDR3 DNA reads as TGTGCCAGCAGCGTGGGAGGGCTCGGAGGGGAGCTGTTTTTT. This encodes CASSVGGLGGELFF.

This clone has only a few counts. The rearrangement links TRBV7-9 to TRBJ1-6; no reliable D call. V was pared by 4 bases and J by 13 bases, with 11 bases between. CDR3 length equals 12 residues. The germline V gene has CDR1 SEHNR and CDR2 FQNEAQ (reference sequence). The CDR3 region has the DNA TGTGCCAGCAGCTCTTCCCCGGGCCCCCTCCACTTT. Translation: CASSSSPGPLHF.

The chain is built from TRBV14 and TRBJ1-1; the D gene is possibly TRBD1 (5 bases). Germline V gene data show CDR1 as SGHDN and CDR2 as FVKESK. Trimming pared 4 bases from V and 1 base from J, leaving 7 bases between. The CDR3 loop spans 13 amino acids. The chain's CDR3 is CASSRQKNTEAFF. As DNA, the CDR3 is TGTGCCAGCAGCCGACAGAAGAACACTGAAGCTTTCTTT.

The chain is built from TRBV19 and TRBJ1-1; 12 nucleotides line up with TRBD1. The CDR3 totals 18 residues. The V and J ends lost 5 bases and 0 bases, in that order; junction bases with no gene match: 10. The germline V gene encodes CDR1 LNHDA and CDR2 SQIVND (reference sequence). As DNA, the CDR3 is TGTGCCAGTAGTCTCCGAGCCGGGACAGGGGGCCTGAACACTGAAGCTTTCTTT. Amino acid sequence: CASSLRAGTGGLNTEAFF.

The V gene is TRBV4-1, the J gene TRBJ2-2, with 11 bases that match TRBD2. The CDR3 is made up of 17 amino acids. Trimming cost V 3 bases and J 6 bases; bases outside gene matches: 9. Germline lookup yields CDR1 MGHRA and CDR2 YSYEKL. The CDR3 DNA reads as TGCGCCAGCAGCCAGGCGACACTAGCGGGAGTACCCGGGGAGCTGTTTTTT. It encodes CASSQATLAGVPGELFF.

This sequence joins TRBV6-5 and TRBJ1-2; 8 bases line up with TRBD1. The CDR3 loop spans 14 amino acids. Trimming removed 7 bases from V and 2 bases from J; junction bases left unmatched: 6. In germline, CDR1 is MNHEY, CDR2 SVGAGI. The CDR3 reads CASNQGAPNYGYTF. CDR3 in DNA: TGTGCCAGCAACCAGGGGGCGCCGAACTATGGCTACACCTTC.

This clone was detected only once. The chain combines TRBV30 with TRBJ1-3; maybe TRBD1 (5 bases). Trimming removed 2 bases at V and 7 bases at J, with 9 bases between. Per the germline V gene, CDR1 is GTSNPN and CDR2 is SVGIG (reference sequence). The CDR3 has 12 residues. The CDR3 protein is CAWSSGGNTIYF. The CDR3 nucleotides read TGTGCCTGGAGTAGTGGGGGGAACACCATATATTTT.